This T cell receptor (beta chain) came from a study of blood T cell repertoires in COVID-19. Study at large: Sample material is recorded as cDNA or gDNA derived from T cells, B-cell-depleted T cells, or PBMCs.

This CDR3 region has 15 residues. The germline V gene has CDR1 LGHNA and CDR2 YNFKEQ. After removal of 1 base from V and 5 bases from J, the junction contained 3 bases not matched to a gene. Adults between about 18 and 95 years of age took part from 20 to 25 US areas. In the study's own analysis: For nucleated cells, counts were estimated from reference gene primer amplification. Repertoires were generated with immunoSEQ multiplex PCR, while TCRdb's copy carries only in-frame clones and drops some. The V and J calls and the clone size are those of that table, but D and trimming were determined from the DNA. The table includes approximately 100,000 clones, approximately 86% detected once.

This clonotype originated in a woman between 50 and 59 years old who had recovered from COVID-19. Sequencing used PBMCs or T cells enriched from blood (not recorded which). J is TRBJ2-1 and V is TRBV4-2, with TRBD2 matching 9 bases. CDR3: CASSQGTSANNEQFF. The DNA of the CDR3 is TGTGCCAGCAGCCAAGGGACTAGCGCTAACAATGAGCAGTTCTTC.